The clone carrying this TCR beta chain appeared a single time. Germline CDR1 SGDLS, CDR2 YYNGEE. The CDR3 spans 15 residues. Trimming removed 4 bases at V and 3 bases at J, with 13 bases between. The data stem from a study of blood T cell repertoires in COVID-19. Across the study: Some COVID-19 samples were acute and others convalescent; all came from the United States, Italy and Spain. The cDNA or gDNA used as material had been derived from T cells, B-cell-depleted T cells, or PBMCs.

Original methodology: Nucleated cell number was recorded as an estimate derived from reference gene primer amplification. Sequencing used immunoSEQ multiplex PCR; TCRdb keeps in-frame clones, though not all of them. The DNA was the basis for D and trimming; V, J and clone size are from that table. In the table there are more than 150,000 clones, more than 85% of which are singletons. The chain couples TRBV9 to TRBJ1-4; D not resolved. The TCR sequence derives from a man between 65 and 85 years old with active or convalescent COVID-19. The sample taken for sequencing was peripheral blood. The DNA of the CDR3 is TGTGCCAGCAGCCCGGGGAGGCAGCCTAATGAAAAACTGTTTTTT. Its translation: CASSPGRQPNEKLFF.